The 32 T cell receptor beta chains below were found in one sample sequenced in a study of CD8 T cells in Susac syndrome. Random-hexamer reverse transcription was applied to roughly 0.5 to 1 ug RNA. A single record per CDR3 protein comes from TCRdb applying MiXCR to the immunoSEQ multiplex PCR reads. Of approximately 110,000 distinct CDR3 sequences in the sample, more than 85% were seen once. The sample was CD8+ T cells from PBMCs. All receptors derive from a human donor with multiple sclerosis.

The rearrangement uses TRBV7-9 and TRBJ2-1; D perhaps matches TRBD1 (6 bases). This CDR3 has 12 amino acids. Germline loops: CDR1 SEHNR, CDR2 FQNEAQ (reference sequence). Trimming removed 4 bases from V and 9 bases from J, with 10 bases in between. CDR3 loop: CASSSTGFEQFF. The CDR3 region has the DNA TGTGCCAGCAGCTCTACAGGGTTTGAGCAGTTCTTC.

This clonotype was observed a single time. J is TRBJ2-1 and V is TRBV7-9, with 9 bases lining up with TRBD2. This CDR3 comprises 15 residues. Germline V lookup: CDR1 SEHNR, CDR2 FQNEAQ (reference sequence). Germline trimming cut 4 bases from V and 9 bases from J; bases unmatched to any gene: 10. The CDR3 sequence: CASSSPGLADSEQFF. The CDR3 DNA reads as TGTGCCAGCAGCTCGCCGGGACTAGCTGACAGTGAGCAGTTCTTC.

The chain combines TRBV5-6 with TRBJ2-7, with D unresolved. The germline V and J ends were trimmed by 4 bases and 2 bases, with 16 bases remaining between them. The CDR3 has 15 amino acids. From germline, CDR1 is SGHDT and CDR2 YYEEEE. As DNA, the CDR3 is TGTGCCAGCAGCCCCGGTGCCGGGCACGCCTACGAGCAGTACTTC. Translating it yields CASSPGAGHAYEQYF.

V usage is TRBV15 and J usage is TRBJ2-1, with 7 bases that match TRBD1. Germline CDR1 is LNHNV and CDR2 is YYDKDF (reference sequence). This CDR3 has 16 residues. Trimming cost V 3 bases and J 5 bases; bases outside gene matches: 10. CDR3 residues: CATSSLTGVLNNEQFF. DNA for the CDR3: TGTGCCACCAGCAGCCTTACAGGGGTATTGAACAATGAGCAGTTCTTC.

V usage is TRBV6-1 and J usage is TRBJ2-1; 7 positions match TRBD1. Germline CDR1 is MNHNS and CDR2 is SASEGT. The CDR3 loop spans 14 amino acids. Trimming removed 5 bases from V and 4 bases from J; junction bases left unmatched: 5. CDR3: CASSPRDSYNEQFF. The DNA for the CDR3 is TGTGCCAGCAGTCCCCGGGACAGTTACAATGAGCAGTTCTTC.

Only one count was recorded for this clonotype. V usage is TRBV21-1 and J usage is TRBJ2-7; the table's D call, TRBD2, was not checked against the DNA. TRBV21-1 is labeled a pseudogene. The CDR3 has 18 residues. The CDR3 DNA sequence: TGTGCCAGCAGCGAAACGGGGAGTAGCGGGAGGGCCAGCCACGAGCAGTACGTC. Translation gives CASSETGSSGRASHEQYV.

This clonotype was seen more than once but under ten times. CDR3 DNA: TGTGCCAGCAGTGAAATCAGGACTACCTTCGACGAGCAGTACGTC. Amino acids: CASSEIRTTFDEQYV. The chain joins TRBV2 to TRBJ2-7; tentatively, D is TRBD2 (6 bases). The CDR3 sequence is 15 residues long. Germline values: CDR1 SNHLY, CDR2 FYNNEI. Trimming took 2 bases from V and 5 from J, leaving 16 bases between them.

The chain couples TRBV27 to TRBJ2-7; TRBD1 or TRBD2 may be the D gene (5 bases each). Germline V gene sequence: CDR1 MNHEY, CDR2 SMNVEV (reference sequence). The CDR3 runs to 15 residues. Trimming stripped 3 bases from V and 0 bases from J, with 12 bases between. The CDR3 loop reads CASSLKWGSSYEQYF. DNA for the CDR3: TGTGCCAGCAGTTTGAAGTGGGGGAGCTCCTACGAGCAGTACTTC.

This clonotype was detected only once. The V call is TRBV2, the J call TRBJ2-3, with a tentative D call TRBD2 (6 bases). Germline assignment: CDR1 SNHLY and CDR2 FYNNEI. The CDR3 has 13 residues. V gave up 7 bases and J gave up 5 bases, with 13 bases separating them. In nucleotides, the CDR3 is TGTGCCAGCAAGGACTACCCGGGAGATACGCAGTATTTT. Translating it yields CASKDYPGDTQYF.

J is TRBJ2-1 and V is TRBV9, with D perhaps TRBD2 (6 bases). This CDR3 region has 14 residues. Trimming shortened V by 1 base and J by 8 bases, and 13 bases separated the two germline ends. Germline V gene data show CDR1 as SGDLS and CDR2 as YYNGEE. The CDR3 reads CASSVRLRGDEQFF. In DNA, the CDR3 is TGTGCCAGCAGCGTAAGATTACGCGGGGATGAGCAGTTCTTC. Drawing the rest from reference TRBV9 and TRBJ2-1, the complete variable domain is DSGVTQTPKHLITATGQRVTLRCSPRSGDLSVYWYQQSLDQGLQFLIQYYNGEERAKGNILERFSAQQFPDLHSELNLSSLELGDSALYFCASSVRLRGDEQFFGPGTRLTVL.

The chain couples TRBV30 to TRBJ1-5, with D unclear. The CDR3 consists of 16 residues. CDR1 and CDR2 (germline): GTSNPN, SVGIG (reference sequence). V was trimmed by 0 bases and J by 0 bases, leaving 12 bases between them. The CDR3 DNA sequence: TGTGCCTGGAGTGTTTCGAGGGTCGATAGCAATCAGCCCCAGCATTTT. Its protein is CAWSVSRVDSNQPQHF.

This chain links TRBV29-1 with TRBJ1-1; weak D call: TRBD1 (5 bases). Germline-derived CDR1 and CDR2 are SQVTM and ANQGSEA. This CDR3 is built from 14 residues. Trimming pared 2 bases from V and 5 bases from J, leaving 15 bases between. CDR3 nucleotide sequence: TGCAGCGTTGAAATTGGGCAGGGTGAGACTGAAGCTTTCTTT. Amino acid sequence: CSVEIGQGETEAFF.

The chain carries TRBV3-1 and TRBJ2-7; no reliable D call. The V gene's germline CDR1 is LGHDT and CDR2 YNNKEL (reference sequence). The CDR3 is 15 amino acids. Trimming left V 0 bases short and J 4 bases short, with 13 bases between. The CDR3 region has the DNA TGTGCCAGCAGCCAAGATCGCGATTCTCTATACGAGCAGTACTTC. This translates into CASSQDRDSLYEQYF.

The rearrangement uses TRBV5-1 and TRBJ1-1, with no clear D. Trimming removed 4 bases from V and 10 bases from J, with 11 bases in between. There are 11 residues in the CDR3. The V gene's germline CDR1 is SGHRS and CDR2 YFSETQ. CDR3 residues: CASSGPAGAFF. In DNA, the CDR3 is TGCGCCAGCAGCGGTCCCGCAGGAGCTTTCTTT.

The CDR3 loop is CATSWGQGALETQYF. DNA for the CDR3: TGTGCCACCAGTTGGGGGCAGGGGGCTTTGGAGACCCAGTACTTC. The chain couples TRBV24-1 to TRBJ2-5; 8 bases are a match to TRBD1. Germline CDR1 reads KGHDR; CDR2 reads SFDVKD. Trimming removed 6 bases from V and 5 bases from J; junction bases left unmatched: 10. The CDR3 is made up of 15 amino acids.

V usage is TRBV12-3 or TRBV12-4 and J usage is TRBJ2-1, with D hard to call. The CDR3 loop spans 12 amino acids. Trimming removed 2 bases at V and 7 bases at J, with 6 bases between. CDR3 nucleotides: TGTGCCAGCAGTTTAAATCCAAATGAGCAGTTCTTC. It is translated as CASSLNPNEQFF.

The chain employs TRBV7-9 and TRBJ2-3; no firm D call. Trimming pared 1 base from V and 3 bases from J, leaving 8 bases between. This CDR3 spans 14 amino acids. Germline CDR1 and CDR2: SEHNR and FQNEAQ (reference sequence). The CDR3 bases are TGTGCCAGCAGCTTAGGAGGACGGACAGATACGCAGTATTTT. As protein: CASSLGGRTDTQYF.

The chain joins TRBV7-9 to TRBJ2-1; weak D call: TRBD1 (6 bases). V was clipped by 5 bases and J by 0 bases, with 14 bases between them. The CDR3 has 16 amino acids. Germline lookup yields CDR1 SEHNR and CDR2 FQNEAQ (reference sequence). CDR3 bases: TGTGCCAGCAGCGGACGTGGGGGCTACTCCTACAATGAGCAGTTCTTC. It translates to CASSGRGGYSYNEQFF.

The chain uses TRBV27 and TRBJ2-7; 7 nucleotides match TRBD1. With 5 bases clipped from V and 3 bases from J, the junction kept 4 bases outside the gene matches. CDR3 length: 13 residues. Germline CDR1 is MNHEY and CDR2 is SMNVEV (reference sequence). CDR3 amino acids: CASSHGQDYEQYV. The DNA for the CDR3 is TGTGCCAGCAGTCACGGACAGGACTACGAGCAGTACGTC.

This chain links TRBV5-4 with TRBJ2-1; D is uncertain. This CDR3 contains 12 residues. The germline V gene encodes CDR1 SGHNT and CDR2 YYREEE (reference sequence). V was clipped by 4 bases and J by 6 bases, with 8 bases between them. The CDR3: CASSPASNEQFF. The CDR3 DNA sequence: TGTGCCAGCAGCCCGGCTAGCAATGAGCAGTTCTTC.

The chain couples TRBV5-4 to TRBJ2-5; a possible D gene is TRBD1 (5 bases). V lost 4 bases and J 2 bases, leaving 9 bases between the germline ends. The CDR3 contains 13 residues. Germline V gives CDR1 SGHNT, CDR2 YYREEE (reference sequence). CDR3 DNA: TGTGCCAGCAGCCCGCGACAGCAAGAGACCCAGTACTTC. This sequence encodes CASSPRQQETQYF.

The chain combines TRBV9 with TRBJ2-3; possibly TRBD2 for D (7 bases). CDR1 is SGDLS and CDR2 is YYNGEE in the germline V gene. The germline V and J ends were trimmed by 0 bases and 3 bases, with 17 bases remaining between them. The CDR3 sequence is 17 residues long. The CDR3 sequence is CASSVATGAGATDTQYF. CDR3 coding DNA: TGTGCCAGCAGCGTAGCTACGGGCGCGGGGGCGACAGATACGCAGTATTTT.

Note on this clonotype: The junction departs from germline at one end; a sequencing error may be responsible. The rearrangement uses TRBV2 and TRBJ2-5, with D possibly matching TRBD1 (5 bases). Germline assignment: CDR1 SNHLY and CDR2 FYNNEI. The CDR3 consists of 12 residues. The CDR3 here is CASSEADSPNNF. As DNA, the CDR3 is TGTGCCAGCAGTGAAGCCGACAGTCCGAACAACTTC.

The chain joins TRBV4-1 to TRBJ2-6; possibly TRBD1 for D (6 bases). The CDR3 sequence is 17 residues long. Germline V lookup: CDR1 MGHRA, CDR2 YSYEKL. V was trimmed by 3 bases and J by 0 bases, leaving 12 bases between them. The CDR3 sequence: CASSQRGQVSGANVLTF. CDR3 DNA: TGCGCCAGCAGCCAGAGGGGACAAGTCTCTGGGGCCAACGTCCTGACTTTC.

The rearrangement joins TRBV7-9 to TRBJ2-7; D is undetermined. There are 16 residues in the CDR3. The V end was cut by 4 bases, the J end by 0 bases, with 16 bases between. Germline lookup yields CDR1 SEHNR and CDR2 FQNEAQ (reference sequence). In DNA form, the CDR3 reads TGTGCCAGCAGCTCTACGACTGCGGAAAGCTCCTACGAGCAGTACTTC. Amino acids: CASSSTTAESSYEQYF.

The genes are TRBV5-1 and TRBJ1-2; D is possibly TRBD1 (5 bases). The CDR3 is 12 residues long. Germline loops: CDR1 SGHRS, CDR2 YFSETQ. Trimming stripped 4 bases from V and 6 bases from J, with 10 bases between. CDR3 nucleotides: TGCGCCAGCAGCCTGGACACAAATGGCTACACCTTC. This codes for CASSLDTNGYTF.

CDR3 loop: CASSQGDRGRSNYGYTF. The CDR3 nucleotides read TGTGCCAGCAGCCAAGGTGACAGGGGGAGATCTAACTATGGCTACACCTTC. The chain is built from TRBV3-1 and TRBJ1-2, with 9 nucleotides matching TRBD1. Germline trimming cut 1 base from V and 0 bases from J; bases unmatched to any gene: 6. The CDR3 contains 17 residues. Germline V gene lookup returns CDR1 LGHDT and CDR2 YNNKEL (reference sequence).

This clonotype has only a few counts. The chain couples TRBV27 to TRBJ2-2; D is ambiguous. CDR1 is MNHEY, CDR2 SMNVEV, per germline (reference sequence). The CDR3 spans 13 residues. With 0 bases removed from V and 1 base from J, the gap between germline ends came to 0 bases. The CDR3 region is CASSLSNTGELFF. CDR3 in DNA: TGTGCCAGCAGTTTATCGAACACCGGGGAGCTGTTTTTT.

This chain joins TRBV20-1 and TRBJ1-2; D is possibly TRBD1 (6 bases). Germline CDR1 reads DFQATT; CDR2 reads SNEGSKA (reference sequence). CDR3 size: 16 residues. Trimming stripped 1 base from V and 5 bases from J, with 20 bases between. CDR3 DNA sequence: TGCAGTGCTAGAGCTCACCCCTGGGGGGCCAGGTATGGCTACACCTTC. This translates into CSARAHPWGARYGYTF.

This rearrangement joins TRBV6-1 to TRBJ2-7, with 11 positions matching TRBD2. With 4 bases clipped from V and 0 bases from J, the junction kept 8 bases outside the gene matches. Looked up from germline, CDR1 is MNHNS and CDR2 is SASEGT. The CDR3 covers 17 residues. CDR3 sequence reads: CASSGSGRATSSYEQYV. As DNA, the CDR3 is TGTGCCAGCAGTGGTAGCGGGAGGGCCACGAGCTCCTACGAGCAGTACGTC.

The chain is built from TRBV3-1 and TRBJ2-1; 7 bases line up with TRBD1. CDR1 LGHDT and CDR2 YNNKEL come from the germline V gene (reference sequence). J gave up 4 bases and V 3 bases, and 6 bases lay outside the gene matches. CDR3 length equals 15 residues. CDR3 region: CASSHWDSTYNEQFF. In nucleotides, the CDR3 is TGTGCCAGCAGCCACTGGGACAGCACTTACAATGAGCAGTTCTTC.

V and J are TRBV5-4 and TRBJ2-6; D unresolved. Trimming left V 3 bases short and J 2 bases short, with 12 bases between. The CDR3 extends over 16 amino acids. Germline values: CDR1 SGHNT, CDR2 YYREEE (reference sequence). In DNA, the CDR3 is TGTGCCAGCAGCTCAGATCCCCTCGCTGGGGCCAACGTCCTGACTTTC. It encodes CASSSDPLAGANVLTF.